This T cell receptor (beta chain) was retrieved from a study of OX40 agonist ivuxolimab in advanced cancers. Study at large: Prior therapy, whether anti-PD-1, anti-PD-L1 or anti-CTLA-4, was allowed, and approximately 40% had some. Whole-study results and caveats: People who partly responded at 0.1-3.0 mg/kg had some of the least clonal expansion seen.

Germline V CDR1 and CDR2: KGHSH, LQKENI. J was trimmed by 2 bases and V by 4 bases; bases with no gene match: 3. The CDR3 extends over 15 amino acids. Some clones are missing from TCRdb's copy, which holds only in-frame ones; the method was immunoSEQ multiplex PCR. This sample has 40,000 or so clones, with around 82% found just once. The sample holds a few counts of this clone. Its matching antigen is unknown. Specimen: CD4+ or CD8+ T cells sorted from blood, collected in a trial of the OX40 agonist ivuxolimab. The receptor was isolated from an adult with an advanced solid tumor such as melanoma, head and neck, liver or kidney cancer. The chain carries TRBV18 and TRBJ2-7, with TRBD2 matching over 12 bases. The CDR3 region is CASSRTSGTTYEQYF. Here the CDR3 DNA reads TGTGCCAGCTCACGGACTAGCGGGACCACCTACGAGCAGTACTTC.